The T cell receptor (beta chain) under discussion was sequenced for a study of shared clonotypes between healthy human individuals (dated by TCRdb to 2020 to 2021). About the study as a whole: A few men and two women, aged 18 to 49 years, made up the cohort. To estimate repertoire size and how much clonotype sharing occurs between individuals, the study deeply sequenced the blood TCR repertoires of roughly 5 healthy adults. To increase sequencing depth and limit assay-specific biases, TCR repertoire library preparation and sequencing were carried out by different laboratories using diverse techniques. Between about 0.85 and 10 billion PBMCs per donor were obtained by leukapheresis.

As to this clone: Its cognate antigen has yet to be identified. No clone much larger than this one lies a single base away; base qualities are absent.

TCR CDR3 regions were amplified from genomic DNA by multiplex PCR using the deep immunoSEQ assay. For each cell subset, the extracted genomic DNA was distributed evenly across all wells of several immunoSEQ 96-well plates, and each plate served as one replicate. For unsorted PBMC, approximately 0.3 ug of genomic DNA, equivalent to around 30,000 T cell genomes, went into each replicate PCR. Genomic DNA from unsorted PBMC was sequenced over ten immunoSEQ deep assay plates. Purified libraries were quantified with a Qubit 3.0 fluorometer, sized on a Bioanalyzer 2100, and re-quantified with the KAPA Library Quantification kit. A separate single-read 150-cycle Illumina NextSeq 550 flow cell was used to sequence each immunoSEQ 96-well plate. In the authors' own workflow: Because the immunoSEQ output included only junctional sequences and no quality scores, the filtering could not be the same as the filtering used for full-length reads. To assign V/J genes and CDR3, sequences were annotated using PyIR, a Python wrapper for IgBLAST v1.9, with IMGT germline references. Reads were filtered out if the reads had weak V/J assignments (E-value above 1e-6), no CDR3, stop codons, out-of-frame junctions, or ambiguous translated residues. V3J clonotypes were defined as sequences sharing the same inferred V gene, J gene, and CDR3 amino acid sequence. The percentage overlap between two repertoires was calculated by dividing the number of shared unique clonotypes by the size of the smaller repertoire. RTK rarefaction, the Chao1 estimator, and Recon v2.1 estimates of unobserved clonotypes were used to assess repertoire richness. The immuneACCESS repertoire file appears here via TCRdb, limited to in-frame rearrangements. These files lack a portion of the clones; in checked studies, under half of the deficit traces to unresolved V genes, and the cause of the others is not known. V, J and clone size reflect that table, while D and trimming were determined from the DNA. The sample table holds fewer than 600,000 clones, of which around 77% were seen once. 12% of the sample is held by the ten biggest clonotypes.

General conclusions and limits of the study: Pairwise subsampling indicated that sequencing depth was expected to affect the degree of clonotype sharing among donors. Sampling was restricted to blood, and TCR repertoires in tissues likely differ from the TCR repertoires found in blood. Because the study included a small number of donors, the genetic and exposure-history diversity represented was limited.

The CDR3 has 16 amino acids, counting the end cysteine and phenylalanine. Of all the DNA, just the CDR3 is kept, 48 bases in frame from base 1. V trim: 0 bases; J trim: 2 bases; unmatched bases: 8. CDR1 and CDR2, looked up from the germline V gene, are SGHDT and YYEEEE. The donors were healthy, HIV-negative adults who had no recently reported acute infections or vaccinations. Only Caucasian adults living in Nashville, Tennessee, USA were represented among the donors. For unsorted samples, about 90 million PBMCs were counted and genomic DNA was extracted with the QIAamp DNA Blood Mini kit. Blood was obtained by leukapheresis, after which PBMCs were separated by Ficoll-Histopaque density gradient centrifugation and cryopreserved in liquid nitrogen vapor phase.

The receptor's source is a woman in her thirties or forties in good health. Some clones in this sample may be carry-over from other donors' samples. Material: PBMCs. The chain is assembled from TRBV5-6 and TRBJ2-7; 7 nucleotides in the junction match TRBD1. The encoded CDR3 is CASSLDQGQFPYEQYF. The DNA reads as follows: TGTGCCAGCAGCTTGGATCAGGGACAGTTTCCCTACGAGCAGTACTTC.